Shown below are 23 T cell receptor beta chains from a single sample sequenced in a study of molecular identifiers for immune sequencing clone quantification. TCRdb reprocessed the PCR reads with MiXCR, giving one entry per CDR3 protein. Here the sample spans around 470,000 distinct CDR3 sequences, 20% to 25% being singletons. Sequenced input: naive CD8+ T cells from blood, with Jurkat cell RNA spiked in. Subset given: FACS-sorted CD8+CD4-CCR7+CD45RA+ naive T cells. The source of these receptors is a human donor in good health. Some libraries in this study had Jurkat cell RNA spiked in.

This clonotype was counted a few times. The chain couples TRBV30 to TRBJ2-2; D unresolved. Germline CDR1 and CDR2: GTSNPN and SVGIG (reference sequence). This CDR3 contains 14 residues. Deletions cut 0 bases from V and 9 bases from J, with 14 bases between. This chain's CDR3 is CAWSVTPANRELFF. Written as DNA, the CDR3 is TGTGCCTGGAGTGTAACTCCAGCGAACCGGGAGCTGTTTTTT.

This clonotype was observed at least ten times. The J gene is TRBJ2-7, the V gene TRBV5-1; no reliable D call. The V end lost 4 bases, the J end lost 2 bases, and 16 bases lay between the germline ends. CDR3 length: 15 residues. Germline values: CDR1 SGHRS, CDR2 YFSETQ. The CDR3 region is CASSPVLTKTYEQYF. In DNA, the CDR3 is TGCGCCAGCAGCCCGGTGTTGACAAAAACCTACGAGCAGTACTTC.

About this clonotype: One end of the junction varies from germline; a read error may be responsible. The chain combines TRBV4-1 with TRBJ2-7, with 7 bases that match TRBD1. Germline values: CDR1 MGHRA, CDR2 YSYEKL. The CDR3 has 15 residues. CDR3 in amino acids: CASSLTGDRSYEQHF. The DNA for the CDR3 is TGCGCCAGCAGCTTAACAGGGGATCGCTCCTACGAGCAGCACTTC.

A note on this clonotype: The junction shows a germline mismatch at one end, possibly a read error. This chain links TRBV7-3 with TRBJ2-7; D remains ambiguous. Germline CDR1 SGHTA, CDR2 FQGTGA. This CDR3 contains 16 residues. The CDR3 sequence is CASGLLGGQLFYEQYF. The CDR3 DNA is TGTGCCAGCGGCTTATTAGGCGGTCAGCTATTCTACGAGCAGTACTTC.

There are many counts of this clonotype. The chain is built from TRBV14 and TRBJ2-7; D might be TRBD1 (6 bases). Per the germline V gene, CDR1 is SGHDN and CDR2 is FVKESK. The CDR3 length is 14 residues. Trimming left V 4 bases short and J 0 bases short, with 10 bases between. The CDR3 DNA reads TGTGCCAGCAGCCGAGGACAGAGCTCCTACGAGCAGTACTTC. It codes for CASSRGQSSYEQYF.

The rearrangement links TRBV29-1 to TRBJ2-6; 9 bases line up with TRBD1. The germline V gene has CDR1 SQVTM and CDR2 ANQGSEA. Trimming at V came to 2 bases and at J to 0 bases, leaving 2 bases not matched to a gene. The CDR3 has 16 residues. CDR3 nucleotides: TGCAGCGTTGAATGGGGACAGGGCTCTGGGGCCAACGTCCTGACTTTC. It is translated as CSVEWGQGSGANVLTF.

This clonotype was picked up a small number of times. The gene calls are TRBV7-9 and TRBJ2-2, with a possible D match to TRBD2 (6 bases). The germline CDR1 and CDR2 sequences are SEHNR and FQNEAQ (reference sequence). Trimming pared 1 base from V and 3 bases from J, leaving 18 bases between. The CDR3 contains 18 residues. The CDR3 region is CASSLVPGVTTYTGELFF. In nucleotides, the CDR3 is TGTGCCAGCAGCTTAGTCCCGGGAGTCACGACTTACACCGGGGAGCTGTTTTTT.

V and J are TRBV11-2 and TRBJ2-1; 12 nucleotides match TRBD2. The CDR3 spans 17 residues. Trimming removed 3 bases from V and 5 bases from J; junction bases left unmatched: 8. The germline gives CDR1 SGHAT, CDR2 FQNNGV. In DNA form, the CDR3 reads TGTGCCAGCAGCTTGGGTACTAGCGGGAGGAGCGACAATGAGCAGTTCTTC. Translated: CASSLGTSGRSDNEQFF.

This clonotype has only a few counts. The chain links TRBV7-2 to TRBJ2-2; weak D call: TRBD2 (6 bases). Germline CDR1 reads SGHTA; CDR2 reads FQGNSA. This CDR3 has 16 residues. Trimming left V 1 base short and J 7 bases short, with 16 bases between. CDR3 loop: CASSLEGGRAIGELFF. CDR3 DNA sequence: TGTGCCAGCAGCTTAGAAGGAGGGAGAGCTATCGGGGAGCTGTTTTTT.

Concerning this clonotype itself: A much larger clone differs by one base, so this may be a read error. J is TRBJ2-7 and V is TRBV18, with a possible D match to TRBD1 (6 bases). Trimming shortened V by 1 base and J by 6 bases, and 16 bases separated the two germline ends. The germline V gene has CDR1 KGHSH and CDR2 LQKENI. CDR3 size: 15 residues. CDR3 DNA sequence: TGTGCCAGCTCACCACGGTCCCGGACAGACTGCGAGCAGTACTTC. This translates into CASSPRSRTDCEQYF.

Ten or more counts support this clonotype. CDR3 amino acids: CSARVKRGPYEQYF. In nucleotides, the CDR3 is TGCAGTGCTAGAGTTAAGCGGGGCCCCTACGAGCAGTACTTC. V gene TRBV20-1 combines with J gene TRBJ2-7; 7 bases line up with TRBD2. The germline CDR1 and CDR2 sequences are DFQATT and SNEGSKA (reference sequence). The CDR3 sequence is 14 residues long. V lost 1 base, J lost 2 bases, and 5 bases stayed unmatched.

This clonotype came up a few times. The rearrangement joins TRBV20-1 to TRBJ2-7; D remains unclear. This CDR3 spans 13 amino acids. V was pared by 4 bases and J by 0 bases, with 10 bases between. The germline CDR1 and CDR2 sequences are DFQATT and SNEGSKA (reference sequence). The CDR3 loop is CSAIASVSYEQYF. The CDR3 coding sequence is TGCAGTGCTATCGCTTCGGTCTCCTACGAGCAGTACTTC.

This clonotype was seen at least ten times. The V call is TRBV5-5, the J call TRBJ1-5; 9 bases align to TRBD1. There are 15 residues in the CDR3. Trimming at V came to 4 bases and at J to 5 bases, leaving 7 bases not matched to a gene. From germline, CDR1 is SGHKS and CDR2 YYEKEE (reference sequence). The CDR3 loop reads CASSQPRQGDQPQHF. CDR3 DNA: TGTGCCAGCAGCCAACCCCGACAGGGGGATCAGCCCCAGCATTTT.

The sample holds many counts of this clonotype. V is TRBV7-9 and J is TRBJ1-4; D is uncertain. Germline CDR1 and CDR2: SEHNR and FQNEAQ (reference sequence). The CDR3 contains 13 residues. V lost 2 bases and J 8 bases, leaving 9 bases between the germline ends. The DNA for the CDR3 is TGTGCCAGCAGCTTAACCAACGCCGAAAAACTGTTTTTT. It is translated as CASSLTNAEKLFF.

The chain joins TRBV20-1 to TRBJ2-7, with D perhaps matching TRBD2 (5 bases). CDR1 is DFQATT and CDR2 is SNEGSKA in the germline V gene (reference sequence). The CDR3 spans 15 residues. V shed 6 bases and J shed 1 base, with 19 bases lying between them. The CDR3 nucleotides read TGCAGTGCCAGGCCGCAACAGACGGGATCCTACGAGCAGTACTTC. It is translated as CSARPQQTGSYEQYF.

As regards this clonotype: A much larger clone is a single base away; this may be a read error. V usage is TRBV12-3 or TRBV12-4 and J usage is TRBJ2-7; TRBD2 is a possible D gene (6 bases). V was clipped by 11 bases and J by 3 bases, with 14 bases between them. This CDR3 contains 12 residues. The CDR3 loop is CAGGPGVYEQYF. The CDR3 DNA reads as TGTGCCGGCGGCCCGGGGGTCTACGAGCAGTACTTC.

The chain carries TRBV7-9 and TRBJ1-1; D is possibly TRBD1 (5 bases). Germline V lookup: CDR1 SEHNR, CDR2 FQNEAQ (reference sequence). The CDR3 consists of 13 residues. V gave up 6 bases and J gave up 9 bases, with 17 bases separating them. The DNA for the CDR3 is TGTGCCAGCAGATACCAGGGCCTAACTAAAGCTTTCTTT. Translating gives CASRYQGLTKAFF.

This clonotype occurred many times. The V and J genes are TRBV4-2 and TRBJ1-5, with 7 nucleotides matching TRBD1. Germline V gene sequence: CDR1 LGHNA, CDR2 YNFKEQ. The trim removed 1 base at V and 4 bases at J, leaving 4 bases unmatched. There are 15 residues in the CDR3. This CDR3 reads CASSQAETGNQPQHF. The CDR3 DNA reads TGTGCCAGCAGCCAAGCGGAGACAGGGAATCAGCCCCAGCATTTT.

J is TRBJ1-2 and V is TRBV6-5, with a tentative D call TRBD1 (6 bases). V was shortened by 5 bases and J by 7 bases, with 20 bases between the two germline ends. The CDR3 covers 15 residues. Per the germline V gene, CDR1 is MNHEY and CDR2 is SVGAGI. The CDR3 coding sequence is TGTGCCAGCAGTCCCGTAAGGGACACCTTTTTTGGCTACACCTTC. Its translation: CASSPVRDTFFGYTF.

This chain uses TRBV19 with TRBJ2-2, with D uncertain. CDR1 and CDR2 (germline): LNHDA, SQIVND (reference sequence). The CDR3 length is 14 residues. V lost 1 base and J lost 2, with 5 bases in between. The CDR3 nucleotides read TGTGCCAGTAGTATAGTTTTCAACACCGGGGAGCTGTTTTTT. Its protein is CASSIVFNTGELFF.

This clonotype was recorded at least ten times. The chain couples TRBV5-1 to TRBJ1-5; perhaps TRBD1 as D (5 bases). The germline CDR1 and CDR2 sequences are SGHRS and YFSETQ. Trimming removed 0 bases at V and 3 bases at J, with 7 bases between. The CDR3 totals 14 residues. The CDR3 spells CASSLEGFNQPQHF. As DNA, the CDR3 is TGCGCCAGCAGCTTGGAGGGGTTCAATCAGCCCCAGCATTTT.

At least ten counts were recorded for this clonotype. The chain recombines TRBV5-6 with TRBJ2-1; TRBD2 aligns across 9 bases. Per germline, CDR1 SGHDT and CDR2 YYEEEE. V dropped 2 bases and J dropped 13; count of bases not matched to a gene: 7. The CDR3 runs 13 residues. The CDR3 protein is CASSFGLATRQFF. The CDR3 DNA reads TGTGCCAGCAGCTTCGGACTAGCGACGAGACAGTTCTTC.

The sample holds one count of this clonotype. A read error may be the cause here, since a much bigger clone is one base away. V is TRBV7-6 and J is TRBJ1-5; weak D call: TRBD1 (5 bases). Trimming took 1 base from V and 5 from J, leaving 12 bases between them. Germline V gene sequence: CDR1 SGHVS, CDR2 FNYEAQ. The CDR3 totals 15 residues. Here the CDR3 DNA reads TGTGCCAGCAGCTTAGGGGGTTGGGGGGATCAGCCCCAGCATTTT. Residues: CASSLGGWGDQPQHF.